This entry is about one TCR beta chain. The target antigen is unknown. This specimen comes from a study of cytomegalovirus exposure and HLA in healthy donors. General study findings and limits: TCR beta sequences numbering under 20,000 were associated with HLA alleles at 0.05 false discovery rate in a later analysis. The classifier reportedly diagnosed cytomegalovirus status with high sensitivity and specificity. Association of a missense DCLRE1C variant with TCR beta V- and J-gene trimming was reported in a later analysis.

The PCR contained 60 Vbeta and 13 Jbeta primers. Measured with immunoSEQ multiplex PCR; TCRdb has only the in-frame clones, and not every one. The repertoire holds 100,000 to 130,000 clones, with over 70% as singletons. V lost 0 bases, J lost 11 bases, and 3 bases stayed unmatched. CDR3 length equals 13 residues. CDR1 SEHNR and CDR2 FQNEAQ come from the germline V gene (reference sequence). This receptor was taken from a man aged 30-40 years in good health and CMV-seronegative. The sequencing input was PBMCs. The chain employs TRBV7-9 and TRBJ1-1, with 10 bases fitting TRBD1. CDR3 nucleotides: TGTGCCAGCAGCTTAGCGGGACAGGGGAGGGCTTTCTTT. It is translated as CASSLAGQGRAFF.